This T cell receptor (beta chain) was sequenced during a study of cytomegalovirus exposure and HLA in healthy donors. Losses at the gene ends were 3 bases for V and 4 bases for J; bases not matched to a gene: 2. Germline lookup yields CDR1 KGHSH and CDR2 LQKENI. The CDR3 runs 15 residues. PCR amplification relied on 60 Vbeta primers (plus 13 Jbeta primers). Profiling relied on immunoSEQ multiplex PCR, and the TCRdb table lists in-frame clones only, not all of them. Of approximately 130,000 clones in the sample, approximately 85% were seen once. The sequencing input was PBMCs. The receptor's source is a young woman in good health and CMV-seropositive. V is TRBV18 and J is TRBJ1-5; the match to TRBD1 covers 11 bases. The CDR3, as DNA: TGTGCCAGCTCACCGGGACAGGGGGATAATCAGCCCCAGCATTTT. Translated: CASSPGQGDNQPQHF. Looking up the rest from reference TRBV18 and TRBJ1-5 gives the full variable domain: NAGVMQNPRHLVRRRGQEARLRCSPMKGHSHVYWYRQLPEEGLKFMVYLQKENIIDESGMPKERFSAEFPKEGPSILRIQQVVRGDSAAYFCASSPGQGDNQPQHFGDGTRLSIL.